This T cell receptor (beta chain) was sequenced for a study of Ad26.COV2.S vaccination and SARS-CoV-2 variants. Study-level findings and limits: Non-spike TCR breadth did not differ much between vaccine and placebo recipients.

Assay: immunoSEQ multiplex PCR; the TCRdb copy retains only in-frame clones and omits some. This table has fewer than 500,000 clones, roughly 87% appearing once. Treatment reported: some 19 received Ad26.COV2.S at low or high dose, single or two shots; roughly five received placebo; per-sample allocation not given. The investigators took samples on day 63 after the first vaccine or placebo injection. It was an adult aged 18-55 years in Boston who was the donor. The V and J ends lost 3 bases and 4 bases respectively, with 10 bases between them. The CDR3 sequence is 15 residues long. Germline CDR1 reads LNHDA; CDR2 reads SQIVND (reference sequence). This clone showed up just a few times. No antigen is known for it.

Source: peripheral blood, taken in a trial of Ad26.COV2.S vaccine versus placebo. This TCR came from a person between 18 and 59 years old who received the Ad26.COV2.S COVID-19 vaccine or a placebo. This chain uses TRBV19 with TRBJ1-6, with a tentative D call TRBD1 (5 bases). The CDR3 here is CASSIADTYNSPLHF. The CDR3 DNA reads as TGTGCCAGTAGTATTGCGGACACTTATAATTCACCCCTCCACTTT.